These 21 T cell receptor beta chains were sequenced from one sample in a study of blood T cell repertoires in COVID-19. Produced via immunoSEQ multiplex PCR; TCRdb's table is partial and in-frame only. The sample includes about 250,000 clones, about 82% seen only once; the top ten take 5.5% to 6.5%. Sequenced material: peripheral blood. These receptors all stem from an elderly woman with COVID-19, enrolled during active disease.

The V and J genes are TRBV9 and TRBJ2-1; TRBD2 matches at 9 bases. V dropped 0 bases and J dropped 3; count of bases not matched to a gene: 1. The CDR3 spans 15 residues. CDR1 and CDR2 (germline): SGDLS, YYNGEE. The CDR3 here is CASSVAAGGYNEQFF. In DNA, the CDR3 is TGTGCCAGCAGCGTAGCAGCGGGGGGCTACAATGAGCAGTTCTTC.

The chain employs TRBV7-9 and TRBJ2-2, with 9 bases lining up with TRBD1. CDR3 size: 16 residues. Germline V lookup: CDR1 SEHNR, CDR2 FQNEAQ (reference sequence). Trimming cost V 5 bases and J 3 bases; bases outside gene matches: 7. The CDR3 DNA follows: TGTGCCAGCAGCGCGAGACAGGGGGTGGACACCGGGGAGCTGTTTTTT. The encoded protein is CASSARQGVDTGELFF.

The chain is built from TRBV11-2 and TRBJ2-1, with 7 bases that match TRBD2. Germline V gene data show CDR1 as SGHAT and CDR2 as FQNNGV. There are 16 residues in the CDR3. Losses at the gene ends were 1 base for V and 0 bases for J; bases not matched to a gene: 3. Written as DNA, the CDR3 is TGTGCCAGCAGCTTAGCCGGGACTAACTCCTACAATGAGCAGTTCTTC. Its protein is CASSLAGTNSYNEQFF. The full variable domain, its missing parts supplied by reference TRBV11-2 and TRBJ2-1, is EAGVAQSPRYKIIEKRQSVAFWCNPISGHATLYWYQQILGQGPKLLIQFQNNGVVDDSQLPKDRFSAERLKGVDSTLKIQPAKLEDSAVYLCASSLAGTNSYNEQFFGPGTRLTVL.

This clone was picked up one time. The chain is built from TRBV5-1 and TRBJ2-2, with 9 positions matching TRBD1. Germline V gives CDR1 SGHRS, CDR2 YFSETQ. This CDR3 is 15 amino acids long. The ends lost 0 bases at V and 5 bases at J; junction bases unmatched: 2. The CDR3 DNA reads as TGCGCCAGCAGCTTGGAACAGGGGGCTACCGGGGAGCTGTTTTTT. Its translation: CASSLEQGATGELFF.

The genes are TRBV3-1 (or the pseudogene TRBV3-2) and TRBJ1-3; no reliable D call. Germline V CDR1 and CDR2: LGHDT, YNNKEL (reference sequence). The CDR3 has 14 amino acids. Trimming left V 5 bases short and J 0 bases short, with 8 bases between. CDR3 coding DNA: TGTGCCAGCAGCGAGGGTCCCTCTGGAAACACCATATATTTT. Translated: CASSEGPSGNTIYF.

This clone came up a few times. The DNA of the CDR3 is TGCAGTGTCCCAGAAAACTATGGCTACACCTTC. This sequence encodes CSVPENYGYTF. The chain is built from TRBV20-1 and TRBJ1-2; D remains ambiguous. The V gene lost 7 bases and the J gene lost 2 bases, with 8 bases spanning the gap. This CDR3 comprises 11 residues. From germline, CDR1 is DFQATT and CDR2 SNEGSKA (reference sequence).

The chain couples TRBV19 to TRBJ1-5; no clear D. Trimming shortened V by 3 bases and J by 0 bases, and 6 bases separated the two germline ends. CDR1 is LNHDA, CDR2 SQIVND, per germline (reference sequence). The CDR3 is made up of 14 amino acids. As DNA, the CDR3 is TGTGCCAGTAGTATTGAAGCTAGCAATCAGCCCCAGCATTTT. Encoded protein: CASSIEASNQPQHF.

J is TRBJ2-7 and V is TRBV28; D is unresolved. Trimming stripped 2 bases from V and 4 bases from J, with 6 bases between. Germline V gives CDR1 MDHEN, CDR2 SYDVKM. The CDR3 extends over 12 amino acids. The CDR3 here is CASSLLYYEQYF. The CDR3 DNA is TGTGCCAGCAGTTTACTTTATTACGAGCAGTACTTC. Combining the CDR3 with reference TRBV28 and TRBJ2-7 gives the whole variable domain DVKVTQSSRYLVKRTGEKVFLECVQDMDHENMFWYRQDPGLGLRLIYFSYDVKMKEKGDIPEGYSVSREKKERFSLILESASTNQTSMYLCASSLLYYEQYFGPGTRLTVT.

The CDR3 loop reads CASSYSMGQGAGELFF. The CDR3 coding sequence is TGTGCCAGCAGTTACTCGATGGGACAGGGGGCCGGGGAGCTGTTTTTT. This sequence joins TRBV6-5 and TRBJ2-2; TRBD1 matches 11 bases. Trimming at V came to 0 bases and at J to 6 bases, leaving 3 bases not matched to a gene. This CDR3 has 16 residues. Germline V CDR1 and CDR2: MNHEY, SVGAGI.

The chain joins TRBV18 to TRBJ2-7; the match to TRBD2 covers 8 bases. Germline lookup yields CDR1 KGHSH and CDR2 LQKENI. CDR3 length: 16 amino acids. Trimming removed 6 bases from V and 3 bases from J; junction bases left unmatched: 13. The CDR3: CASSAGTRDEVYEQYF. DNA for the CDR3: TGTGCCAGCTCGGCGGGGACTAGAGACGAGGTCTACGAGCAGTACTTC. Combining the CDR3 with reference TRBV18 and TRBJ2-7 gives the whole variable domain NAGVMQNPRHLVRRRGQEARLRCSPMKGHSHVYWYRQLPEEGLKFMVYLQKENIIDESGMPKERFSAEFPKEGPSILRIQQVVRGDSAAYFCASSAGTRDEVYEQYFGPGTRLTVT.

This sequence joins TRBV6-1 and TRBJ1-1, with D tentatively TRBD1 (5 bases). The CDR3 covers 14 residues. Germline V gene lookup returns CDR1 MNHNS and CDR2 SASEGT. The V end lost 3 bases, the J end lost 0 bases, and 8 bases lay between the germline ends. DNA for the CDR3: TGTGCCAGCAGTGAGTGGACACTGAACACTGAAGCTTTCTTT. Translating gives CASSEWTLNTEAFF.

This clone appeared a few times. The CDR3: CASSSGLGLNTEAFF. The CDR3 region has the DNA TGTGCCAGCAGTAGCGGACTGGGCTTAAACACTGAAGCTTTCTTT. The chain couples TRBV27 to TRBJ1-1, with D unclear. Trimming left V 5 bases short and J 2 bases short, with 15 bases between. This CDR3 contains 15 residues. CDR1 MNHEY and CDR2 SMNVEV come from the germline V gene (reference sequence).

This sequence joins TRBV7-2 and TRBJ2-3; 7 positions agree with TRBD2. The CDR3 has 14 amino acids. CDR1 and CDR2 (germline): SGHTA, FQGNSA. V shed 5 bases, J shed 2 bases, and the junction held 4 bases outside the gene matches. This chain's CDR3 is CASSLGLDTDTQYF. The CDR3 nucleotides are TGTGCCAGCAGCCTCGGACTAGACACAGATACGCAGTATTTT. The complete variable domain, with remaining parts taken from reference TRBV7-2 and TRBJ2-3, reads GAGVSQSPSNKVTEKGKDVELRCDPISGHTALYWYRQSLGQGLEFLIYFQGNSAPDKSGLPSDRFSAERTGGSVSTLTIQRTQQEDSAVYLCASSLGLDTDTQYFGPGTRLTVL.

This sequence joins TRBV10-2 and TRBJ1-1, with TRBD1 matching over 8 bases. Trimming took 4 bases from V and 10 from J; bases not matched to a gene: 5. CDR3 length: 12 amino acids. Germline CDR1 and CDR2: WSHSY and SAAADI. The CDR3 sequence: CASSVSDRGAFF. For the CDR3, the DNA is TGCGCCAGCAGTGTAAGCGACAGGGGAGCTTTCTTT.

Only a few counts were recorded for this clone. The V and J genes are TRBV27 and TRBJ1-6; 11 nucleotides line up with TRBD1. The CDR3 loop spans 17 amino acids. Unmatched junction bases numbered 8, after V lost 0 bases and J lost 10 bases. The V gene's germline CDR1 is MNHEY and CDR2 SMNVEV (reference sequence). The CDR3 region has the DNA TGTGCCAGCAGTTTATCAGGGACAGGGGGAGTAAGCTCACCCCTCCACTTT. Translation: CASSLSGTGGVSSPLHF.

This chain uses TRBV29-1 with TRBJ2-5, with a tentative D call TRBD1 (6 bases). Trimming stripped 5 bases from V and 1 base from J, with 11 bases between. The CDR3 spans 13 residues. Germline V CDR1 and CDR2: SQVTM, ANQGSEA. In nucleotides, the CDR3 is TGCAGCGTTACACAGGGATTCCAAGAGACCCAGTACTTC. It codes for CSVTQGFQETQYF.

This clone came up a few times. This sequence joins TRBV7-8 and TRBJ1-2; no clear D gene. Germline CDR1 is SGHVS and CDR2 is FQNEAQ. The CDR3 spans 14 residues. V dropped 4 bases and J dropped 0 bases, with 9 bases sitting between them. The chain's CDR3 is CASSWSLANYGYTF. The CDR3 DNA is TGTGCCAGCAGCTGGAGTTTAGCTAACTATGGCTACACCTTC. Full variable domain (rest looked up from reference TRBV7-8 and TRBJ1-2): GAGVSQSPRYKVAKRGQDVALRCDPISGHVSLFWYQQALGQGPEFLTYFQNEAQLDKSGLPSDRFFAERPEGSVSTLKIQRTQQEDSAVYLCASSWSLANYGYTFGSGTRLTVV.

In this sample, this clone turned up a few times. This chain joins TRBV3-1 (or the pseudogene TRBV3-2) and TRBJ2-1, with a possible D match to TRBD2 (5 bases). Germline CDR1 LGHDT, CDR2 YNNKEL (reference sequence). CDR3 length: 12 residues. V lost 3 bases, J lost 10 bases, and 10 bases lay in between. The CDR3 is CASSHASLEQFF. DNA for the CDR3: TGTGCCAGCAGCCACGCTAGCTTGGAGCAGTTCTTC.

This clone turned up a few times. The chain combines TRBV5-5 with TRBJ2-1; 8 nucleotides match TRBD2. In germline, CDR1 is SGHKS, CDR2 YYEKEE (reference sequence). V dropped 4 bases and J dropped 8; count of bases not matched to a gene: 8. The CDR3 length is 14 residues. The CDR3 DNA reads as TGTGCCAGCAGCCTTCCGGGGGGGATATATGAGCAGTTCTTC. Translation: CASSLPGGIYEQFF. The full variable domain, in which reference TRBV5-5 and TRBJ2-1 provide the parts outside the CDR3, is DAGVTQSPTHLIKTRGQQVTLRCSPISGHKSVSWYQQVLGQGPQFIFQYYEKEERGRGNFPDRFSARQFPNYSSELNVNALLLGDSALYLCASSLPGGIYEQFFGPGTRLTVL.

The chain joins TRBV7-2 to TRBJ2-5, with 14 bases matching TRBD2. Looked up from germline, CDR1 is SGHTA and CDR2 is FQGNSA. CDR3 size: 15 residues. After removal of 5 bases from V and 5 bases from J, the junction contained 4 bases not matched to a gene. CDR3 sequence reads: CASSPGLAGDETQYF. CDR3 nucleotide sequence: TGTGCCAGCAGCCCGGGACTAGCGGGGGATGAGACCCAGTACTTC.

V and J are TRBV18 and TRBJ1-5; the D is unclear. CDR1 and CDR2 (germline): KGHSH, LQKENI. The CDR3 is made up of 16 amino acids. V dropped 6 bases and J dropped 1 base, with 16 bases sitting between them. This CDR3 is CASSSRSIGSNQPQHF. The CDR3 coding sequence is TGTGCCAGCTCCTCGAGGTCAATCGGGAGCAATCAGCCCCAGCATTTT.